In this sample, the clone carrying this T cell receptor (beta chain) turned up a few times. Its antigen is unidentified. The data are from a study of post-analysis software for immune sequencing data. Looking at the study overall: The cohort encompassed relapsing-remitting, secondary progressive and progressive-relapsing multiple sclerosis disease courses. Regarding the study as a whole: Five TRBV segments, TRBV5-6, TRBV5-1 and TRBV20-1 among them, were found more frequent in patients than controls. Multiple sclerosis was associated with a significant reduction in normalized Chao1 diversity relative to controls.

CDR3 size: 13 residues. V lost 5 bases and J 2 bases, leaving 12 bases between the germline ends. Germline CDR1 reads SQVTM; CDR2 reads ANQGSEA. The TCR beta cDNA libraries carried unique molecular identifiers. TCRdb re-called the PCR reads with MiXCR, one entry per CDR3 protein. The sample holds 740,000 or so distinct CDR3 sequences, approximately 53% seen once. Sequencing was performed on blood. The rearrangement joins TRBV29-1 to TRBJ1-1; the D is unclear. The sequence was obtained from a girl aged 10-17 years with multiple sclerosis. In DNA form, the CDR3 reads TGCAGCGTTCTCGGATCCGATAACACTGAAGCTTTCTTT. Its protein is CSVLGSDNTEAFF.